These 8 T cell receptor beta chains were sequenced from one sample in a study of T cells after yellow fever vaccination. Each CDR3 protein gets one entry after TCRdb re-called the 5' RACE reads with MiXCR. The repertoire holds some 150,000 distinct CDR3 sequences, 5% to 7.5% seen once, with approximately 0.67% in the top ten. Sequences were derived from CD4+ T cells sorted from PBMCs, sampled 10 days after the yellow fever booster vaccination. The source of these receptors is a man aged 30 to 39 who received the YFV17D yellow fever vaccine.

This clonotype was picked up many times. The V and J genes are TRBV6-5 and TRBJ1-3, with TRBD1 matching over 8 bases. CDR3 length: 16 residues. CDR1 and CDR2 from the germline V gene are MNHEY and SVGAGI. Trimming at V came to 1 base and at J to 4 bases, leaving 6 bases not matched to a gene. Written as DNA, the CDR3 is TGTGCCAGCAGTTACTATGGACAGGGAAGAGGAAACACCATATATTTT. It yields the protein CASSYYGQGRGNTIYF.

This clonotype was counted many times. The chain joins TRBV7-2 to TRBJ2-7; TRBD1 or TRBD2 may be the D gene (5 bases each). The CDR3 contains 14 residues. Germline CDR1 reads SGHTA; CDR2 reads FQGNSA. Between the trimmed V and J ends, which lost 0 bases and 6 bases, there was a span of 12 bases. Here the CDR3 DNA reads TGTGCCAGCAGCTTAGCGGGGGTACCGGGCGAGCAGTACTTC. Its translation is CASSLAGVPGEQYF.

This clonotype appeared many times. The chain recombines TRBV27 with TRBJ1-5; D call uncertain. V lost 3 bases and J 5 bases, leaving 2 bases between the germline ends. The CDR3 runs 11 residues. Germline loops: CDR1 MNHEY, CDR2 SMNVEV (reference sequence). DNA of the CDR3: TGTGCCAGCAGTTTCTATCAGCCCCAGCATTTT. This codes for CASSFYQPQHF.

This clonotype was seen ten or more times. The chain carries TRBV5-1 and TRBJ2-1; 14 positions agree with TRBD2. This CDR3 has 16 residues. Germline V lookup: CDR1 SGHRS, CDR2 YFSETQ. V was clipped by 3 bases and J by 7 bases; unmatched bases: 6. CDR3 DNA: TGCGCCAGCAGCTCCCCCGGACTAGCGGGGGGAAATGAGCAGTTCTTC. This sequence encodes CASSSPGLAGGNEQFF.

The table lists this clonotype with many counts. The CDR3 nucleotides are TGCAGCGTTGAAGAGGCCCCTGAAGCTTTCTTT. It specifies CSVEEAPEAFF. This rearrangement joins TRBV29-1 to TRBJ1-1, with no clear D. Deletions cut 0 bases from V and 6 bases from J, with 5 bases between. The length of the CDR3 is 11 residues. Germline loops: CDR1 SQVTM, CDR2 ANQGSEA.

Many counts were recorded for this clonotype. The chain recombines TRBV2 with TRBJ2-3; possibly TRBD1 or TRBD2 for D (6 bases each). CDR1 is SNHLY and CDR2 is FYNNEI in the germline V gene. Trimming left V 7 bases short and J 7 bases short, with 12 bases between. This CDR3 has 12 amino acids. This chain's CDR3 is CASNIGGNTQYF. Here the CDR3 DNA reads TGTGCCAGCAATATAGGGGGGAATACGCAGTATTTT.

This clonotype was counted ten times or more. V gene TRBV20-1 combines with J gene TRBJ2-7; D could derive from TRBD1 or TRBD2 (5 bases each). Deletions cut 0 bases from V and 4 bases from J, with 13 bases between. Per the germline V gene, CDR1 is DFQATT and CDR2 is SNEGSKA (reference sequence). The CDR3 loop spans 14 amino acids. The CDR3 sequence is CSARDLRGVYEQYF. CDR3 nucleotides: TGCAGTGCTAGAGATTTGAGGGGCGTATACGAGCAGTACTTC.

This clonotype was observed a few times. V is TRBV19 and J is TRBJ2-3; no definite D call. Germline CDR1 LNHDA, CDR2 SQIVND (reference sequence). This CDR3 has 14 residues. V was pared by 3 bases and J by 6 bases, with 13 bases between. CDR3 in DNA: TGTGCCAGTAGTATTCGCGGCGTTATGGATACGCAGTATTTT. This codes for CASSIRGVMDTQYF.